The clone carrying this TCR beta chain was counted only a few times. The antigen remains unidentified. The record originates from a study of early T cells in non-severe SARS-CoV-2 infection. The CDR3 has 13 amino acids. V lost 6 bases and J lost 4, with 15 bases in between. Germline V gene data show CDR1 as SQVTM and CDR2 as ANQGSEA. Whole-study results and caveats: The study's VDJdb matching favored anti-spike CD8 responses and missed private and CD4 specificities.

TCRdb reanalysed the 5' RACE reads using MiXCR and keeps one entry per CDR3 protein. Of 86,000 or so distinct CDR3 sequences in the sample, around 6% were seen once. The receptor's source is an adult who was a healthcare worker with PCR-confirmed SARS-CoV-2 infection or an uninfected control (not recorded which). V gene TRBV29-1 combines with J gene TRBJ2-5, with D maybe TRBD2 (5 bases). Specimen: whole blood. The CDR3, as DNA: TGCAGCGTGCAACTAGGAATCGCAGAGACCCAGTACTTC. It yields the protein CSVQLGIAETQYF.